The 28 T cell receptor beta chains below were found in one sample sequenced in a study of shared clonotypes between healthy human individuals. Cells designated naive CD8 were CD45RO-negative and were positively selected for CCR7, with terminally differentiated effector memory CD45RA+ cells excluded. The data were produced by immunoSEQ multiplex PCR, yet TCRdb's version contains in-frame clones alone and is incomplete. The sample shows fewer than 700,000 clones, roughly 96% of them seen only once. Sequencing was performed on naive CD8+ T cells sorted from blood. Source of these receptors: a woman in her 30s in good health.

This chain joins TRBV7-9 and TRBJ1-4; D remains unclear. Germline CDR1 is SEHNR and CDR2 is FQNEAQ (reference sequence). The CDR3 runs 12 residues. V lost 7 bases, J lost 7 bases, and 10 bases lay in between. CDR3 bases: TGTGCCAGCACCGCTATGAGTGAAAAACTGTTTTTT. Translated, it gives CASTAMSEKLFF.

J is TRBJ2-7 and V is TRBV19, with D possibly being TRBD1 (6 bases). Germline CDR1 is LNHDA and CDR2 is SQIVND (reference sequence). The V end was cut by 7 bases, the J end by 0 bases, with 13 bases between. The CDR3 is 14 residues long. The CDR3 region has the DNA TGTGCCAGTACCGGACAGTCGAGCTCCTACGAGCAGTACTTC. Translation gives CASTGQSSSYEQYF.

The rearrangement uses TRBV5-4 and TRBJ1-2, with D perhaps TRBD1 (6 bases). This CDR3 is 15 amino acids long. Germline loops: CDR1 SGHNT, CDR2 YYREEE (reference sequence). V was shortened by 1 base and J by 5 bases, with 15 bases between the two germline ends. The chain's CDR3 is CASSLWGQDLYGYTF. CDR3 DNA sequence: TGTGCCAGCAGCTTGTGGGGACAAGACCTTTATGGCTACACCTTC. Combining the CDR3 with reference TRBV5-4 and TRBJ1-2 gives the whole variable domain ETGVTQSPTHLIKTRGQQVTLRCSSQSGHNTVSWYQQALGQGPQFIFQYYREEENGRGNFPPRFSGLQFPNYSSELNVNALELDDSALYLCASSLWGQDLYGYTFGSGTRLTVV.

The chain joins TRBV30 to TRBJ1-2; 8 bases are a match to TRBD1. The length of the CDR3 is 14 residues. Germline trimming cut 4 bases from V and 8 bases from J; bases unmatched to any gene: 12. CDR1 and CDR2 from the germline V gene are GTSNPN and SVGIG (reference sequence). The CDR3 here is CAWNPGRGLVGYTF. The CDR3 DNA sequence: TGTGCCTGGAACCCTGGCAGGGGGCTTGTGGGCTACACCTTC.

The chain uses TRBV19 and TRBJ2-1, with TRBD2 identical over 9 bases. In germline, CDR1 is LNHDA, CDR2 SQIVND (reference sequence). J was trimmed by 5 bases and V by 0 bases; bases with no gene match: 8. The CDR3 is 17 residues long. The CDR3, as DNA: TGTGCCAGTAGTATAGATCACGTAGCGGGAGTAGACAATGAGCAGTTCTTC. Translated, it gives CASSIDHVAGVDNEQFF.

The rearrangement links TRBV5-5 to TRBJ1-5; D remains unclear. The V and J ends lost 2 bases and 0 bases respectively, with 12 bases between them. Germline CDR1 is SGHKS and CDR2 is YYEKEE (reference sequence). The CDR3 contains 16 residues. Written as DNA, the CDR3 is TGTGCCAGCAGCTTCTCCGGGGTAAATAGCAATCAGCCCCAGCATTTT. Translation gives CASSFSGVNSNQPQHF.

This chain uses TRBV7-2 with TRBJ2-7; perhaps TRBD1 as D (6 bases). The CDR3 length is 14 residues. Deletions cut 3 bases from V and 4 bases from J, with 13 bases between. Germline CDR1 SGHTA, CDR2 FQGNSA. In DNA form, the CDR3 reads TGTGCCAGCAGCTTTACCGGGACAAATTACGAGCAGTACTTC. Amino acid sequence: CASSFTGTNYEQYF.

This clone has more than one count but fewer than ten. The chain employs TRBV2 and TRBJ2-7; D possibly corresponds to TRBD2 (6 bases). The CDR3 has 12 amino acids. The germline V and J ends were trimmed by 8 bases and 4 bases, with 12 bases remaining between them. Germline V gene lookup returns CDR1 SNHLY and CDR2 FYNNEI. The CDR3, as DNA: TGTGCCAGCCTGGCGGGACTTTACGAGCAGTACTTC. Its translation is CASLAGLYEQYF. Supplemented by reference TRBV2 and TRBJ2-7, the full variable domain reads EPEVTQTPSHQVTQMGQEVILRCVPISNHLYFYWYRQILGQKVEFLVSFYNNEISEKSEIFDDQFSVERPDGSNFTLKIRSTKLEDSAMYFCASLAGLYEQYFGPGTRLTVT.

With regard to this clone: One junction end does not reproduce the germline sequence, and a read error may be involved. The chain uses TRBV5-6 and TRBJ1-2; D ambiguous. Germline CDR1 and CDR2: SGHDT and YYEEEE. This CDR3 is built from 13 residues. The DNA for the CDR3 is TGTGCCAGCAGCTTGGGGAGTAACAATGGCTACACCTTC. It yields the protein CASSLGSNNGYTF.

This chain uses TRBV19 with TRBJ2-7; 8 bases line up with TRBD1. From germline, CDR1 is LNHDA and CDR2 SQIVND (reference sequence). Trimming cost V 4 bases and J 1 base; bases outside gene matches: 6. The CDR3 sequence is 15 residues long. Written as DNA, the CDR3 is TGTGCCAGTAGTACAGGACAGGGATATTCCTACGAGCAGTACTTC. It specifies CASSTGQGYSYEQYF.

The chain uses TRBV5-1 and TRBJ2-1; D gene uncertain. CDR3 length equals 15 residues. The V and J ends lost 0 bases and 0 bases respectively, with 7 bases between them. In germline, CDR1 is SGHRS, CDR2 YFSETQ. CDR3 coding DNA: TGCGCCAGCAGCTTGGCGACTCTCTCCTACAATGAGCAGTTCTTC. It yields the protein CASSLATLSYNEQFF.

This chain uses TRBV29-1 with TRBJ1-2, with D hard to call. Germline V gene lookup returns CDR1 SQVTM and CDR2 ANQGSEA. This CDR3 region has 16 residues. Trimming took 4 bases from V and 6 from J, leaving 24 bases between them. CDR3 in amino acids: CSVVVLQPTTTNGYTF. The CDR3, as DNA: TGCAGCGTTGTGGTTCTACAGCCAACAACTACGAATGGCTACACCTTC.

This clone was seen only once. The chain has TRBV9 and TRBJ2-7; no clear D. The V and J ends lost 0 bases and 0 bases respectively, with 7 bases between them. In germline, CDR1 is SGDLS, CDR2 YYNGEE. The CDR3 is 14 amino acids. The CDR3 reads CASSVGLNSYEQYF. The DNA of the CDR3 is TGTGCCAGCAGCGTAGGACTCAACTCCTACGAGCAGTACTTC.

A word on this clone: Other nucleotide sequences in the sample specify the same CDR3. V usage is TRBV29-1 and J usage is TRBJ2-5; tentatively, D is TRBD2 (6 bases). Near its end, the DNA agrees better with TRBJ2-7, so the J call may be wrong. Germline V CDR1 and CDR2: SQVTM, ANQGSEA. The CDR3 has 11 amino acids. The CDR3 DNA reads TGCAGCGTTGAGGAGGGTTACGAGCAGTACTTC. It codes for CSVEEGYEQYF.

The CDR3: CSVAGRAYYEQYF. The DNA of the CDR3 is TGCAGCGTTGCTGGCAGGGCTTACTACGAGCAGTACTTC. The chain employs TRBV29-1 and TRBJ2-7, with D possibly being TRBD1 (5 bases). V lost 4 bases and J 3 bases, leaving 13 bases between the germline ends. Germline V lookup: CDR1 SQVTM, CDR2 ANQGSEA. CDR3 length: 13 amino acids.

The chain recombines TRBV28 with TRBJ1-4; D ambiguous. Germline loops: CDR1 MDHEN, CDR2 SYDVKM. The CDR3 totals 15 residues. Trimming stripped 2 bases from V and 2 bases from J, with 9 bases between. Written as DNA, the CDR3 is TGTGCCAGCAGTTTAACCAGGACCACTAATGAAAAACTGTTTTTT. It translates to CASSLTRTTNEKLFF.

A word on this clone: Other DNA sequences in this specimen translate into the identical CDR3. The chain joins TRBV9 to TRBJ2-7, with 7 nucleotides matching TRBD2. CDR3 length: 14 residues. Germline-derived CDR1 and CDR2 are SGDLS and YYNGEE. The ends lost 4 bases at V and 4 bases at J; junction bases unmatched: 8. The CDR3 sequence is CASSIGTGGYEQYF. The CDR3 DNA reads TGTGCCAGCAGCATTGGGACGGGAGGTTACGAGCAGTACTTC.

This clone was detected only once. The chain uses TRBV10-1 and TRBJ2-3; D gene ambiguous. Germline-derived CDR1 and CDR2 are WNHNN and SYGVQD (reference sequence). Trimming pared 5 bases from V and 2 bases from J, leaving 11 bases between. The CDR3 spans 14 residues. The CDR3 spells CASSKTSHTDTQYF. The CDR3 DNA follows: TGCGCCAGCAGTAAGACCTCACACACAGATACGCAGTATTTT.

V is TRBV19 and J is TRBJ2-7, with 9 bases matching TRBD2. The germline CDR1 and CDR2 sequences are LNHDA and SQIVND (reference sequence). This CDR3 region has 14 residues. Trimming removed 4 bases from V and 2 bases from J; junction bases left unmatched: 3. The CDR3: CASSSLAGPYEQYF. Here the CDR3 DNA reads TGTGCCAGTAGTAGCCTAGCGGGGCCCTACGAGCAGTACTTC.

This rearrangement joins TRBV6-6 to TRBJ2-1; 10 bases are shared with TRBD2. Germline V gene lookup returns CDR1 MNHNY and CDR2 SVGAGI (reference sequence). V trimming: 5 bases; J trimming: 3 bases; junction bases outside the gene matches: 7. CDR3 length equals 16 residues. The CDR3 region has the DNA TGTGCCAGCAGTAGAGATAGCGGGAGGTTCTACAATGAGCAGTTCTTC. Translating gives CASSRDSGRFYNEQFF.

The chain uses TRBV9 and TRBJ2-7, with TRBD2 identical over 8 bases. Germline V lookup: CDR1 SGDLS, CDR2 YYNGEE. CDR3 length: 15 amino acids. The V segment lost 0 bases and the J segment 5 bases; nucleotides outside the gene matches: 7. CDR3 sequence reads: CASSVASGGSHEQYF. The CDR3 coding sequence is TGTGCCAGCAGCGTAGCTTCGGGAGGGTCCCACGAGCAGTACTTC.

The V call is TRBV29-1, the J call TRBJ2-7; TRBD2 matches at 11 bases. Germline V CDR1 and CDR2: SQVTM, ANQGSEA. The V and J ends lost 6 bases and 2 bases, in that order; junction bases with no gene match: 6. The CDR3 has 14 residues. The CDR3 spells CSVLTSGETYEQYF. The CDR3 DNA sequence: TGCAGCGTCCTGACTAGCGGGGAAACCTACGAGCAGTACTTC.

The DNA for the CDR3 is TGTGCCAGCGGACTGACCAGACCTGATGGCTACACCTTC. Residues: CASGLTRPDGYTF. The gene calls are TRBV27 and TRBJ1-2, with D unclear. Germline CDR1 and CDR2: MNHEY and SMNVEV (reference sequence). CDR3 size: 13 residues. V lost 8 bases and J 6 bases, leaving 16 bases between the germline ends.

V usage is TRBV19 and J usage is TRBJ2-1, with D uncertain. V lost 4 bases and J lost 8, with 12 bases in between. Germline V lookup: CDR1 LNHDA, CDR2 SQIVND (reference sequence). CDR3 length: 13 amino acids. DNA of the CDR3: TGTGCCAGTAGTAGGGGTATTTGGGATGAGCAGTTCTTC. Its translation: CASSRGIWDEQFF.

The chain carries TRBV5-6 and TRBJ2-7, with 10 bases lining up with TRBD1. The CDR3 has 14 residues. The germline V gene encodes CDR1 SGHDT and CDR2 YYEEEE. The trim removed 6 bases at V and 3 bases at J, leaving 6 bases unmatched. The CDR3 here is CASTFGTGVYEQYF. The CDR3, as DNA: TGTGCCAGCACCTTTGGGACAGGGGTCTACGAGCAGTACTTC.

The chain is built from TRBV27 and TRBJ1-1; D remains ambiguous. Per germline, CDR1 MNHEY and CDR2 SMNVEV (reference sequence). V was cut by 8 bases and J by 5 bases, with 15 bases left in between. CDR3 length equals 13 residues. CDR3 residues: CASSLKEYTEAFF. In DNA, the CDR3 is TGTGCCAGCTCCCTAAAGGAGTATACTGAAGCTTTCTTT.

V and J are TRBV27 and TRBJ2-5; 7 nucleotides agree with TRBD1. The CDR3 totals 13 residues. Germline values: CDR1 MNHEY, CDR2 SMNVEV (reference sequence). The trim removed 3 bases at V and 4 bases at J, leaving 2 bases unmatched. The DNA of the CDR3 is TGTGCCAGCAGTTTTGCAGGGGGAGAGACCCAGTACTTC. This translates into CASSFAGGETQYF.

The chain combines TRBV11-2 with TRBJ1-1; D not resolved. The CDR3 spans 14 residues. The ends were cut back, 2 bases at V and 4 bases at J, with 11 bases in the middle. Germline CDR1 and CDR2: SGHAT and FQNNGV. The CDR3 loop reads CASSLKDGFTEAFF. CDR3 sequence (DNA): TGTGCCAGCAGCTTAAAGGACGGATTCACTGAAGCTTTCTTT.